This T cell receptor beta chain was observed in a study of chemoradiotherapy in HPV16-positive cancers. Some clones are missing from TCRdb's copy, which holds only in-frame ones; the method was immunoSEQ multiplex PCR. The sample records about 7,000 clones, nearly 80% being singletons. This CDR3 has 13 residues. In germline, CDR1 is SGHTA, CDR2 FQGNSA. V lost 5 bases, J lost 8 bases, and 15 bases lay in between. The specimen was taken from a patient who underwent chemoradiotherapy. This TCR was recovered from a human donor with HPV-associated anogenital cancer. V and J are TRBV7-2 and TRBJ1-2; a possible D gene is TRBD1 (6 bases). In DNA, the CDR3 is TGTGCCAGCAGCCCCGACAGGATCGGGGGCTACACCTTC. Amino acids: CASSPDRIGGYTF.